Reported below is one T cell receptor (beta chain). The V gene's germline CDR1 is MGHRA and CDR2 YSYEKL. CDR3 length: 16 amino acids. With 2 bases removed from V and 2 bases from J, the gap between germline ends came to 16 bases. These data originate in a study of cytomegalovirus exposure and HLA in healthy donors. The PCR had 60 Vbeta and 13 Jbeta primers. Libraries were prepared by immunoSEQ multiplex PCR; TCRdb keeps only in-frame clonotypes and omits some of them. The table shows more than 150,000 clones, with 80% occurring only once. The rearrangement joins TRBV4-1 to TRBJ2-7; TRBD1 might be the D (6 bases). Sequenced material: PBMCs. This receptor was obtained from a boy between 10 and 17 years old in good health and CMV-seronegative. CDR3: CASSQTARTAAYEQYF. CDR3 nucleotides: TGCGCCAGCAGCCAAACCGCCAGGACAGCCGCCTACGAGCAGTACTTC.